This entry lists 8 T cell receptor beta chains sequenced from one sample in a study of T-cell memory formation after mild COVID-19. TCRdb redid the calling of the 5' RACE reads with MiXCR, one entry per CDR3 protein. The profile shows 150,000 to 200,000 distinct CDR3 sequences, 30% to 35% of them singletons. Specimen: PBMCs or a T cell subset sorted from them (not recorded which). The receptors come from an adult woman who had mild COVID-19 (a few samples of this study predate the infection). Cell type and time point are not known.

The chain's CDR3 is CASSLATRGSRMNTEAFF. The CDR3 DNA is TGTGCCAGCAGCCTTGCGACCAGGGGCAGTCGGATGAACACTGAAGCTTTCTTT. The gene calls are TRBV27 and TRBJ1-1, with a weak D call TRBD1 (6 bases). CDR1 and CDR2 (germline): MNHEY, SMNVEV (reference sequence). The V end lost 6 bases, the J end lost 0 bases, and 23 bases lay between the germline ends. This CDR3 comprises 18 residues.

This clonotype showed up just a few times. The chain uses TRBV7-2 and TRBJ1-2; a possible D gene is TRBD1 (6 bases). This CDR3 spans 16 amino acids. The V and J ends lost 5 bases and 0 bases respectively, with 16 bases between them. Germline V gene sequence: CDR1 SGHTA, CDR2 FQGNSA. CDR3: CASSPEGGIANYGYTF. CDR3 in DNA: TGTGCCAGCAGCCCCGAGGGGGGCATAGCTAACTATGGCTACACCTTC.

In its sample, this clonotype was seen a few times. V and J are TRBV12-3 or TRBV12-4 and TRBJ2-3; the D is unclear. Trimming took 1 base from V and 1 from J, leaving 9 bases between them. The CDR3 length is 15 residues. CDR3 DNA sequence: TGTGCCAGCAGTTTAGAGGTTAGGCGCACAGATACGCAGTATTTT. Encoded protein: CASSLEVRRTDTQYF.

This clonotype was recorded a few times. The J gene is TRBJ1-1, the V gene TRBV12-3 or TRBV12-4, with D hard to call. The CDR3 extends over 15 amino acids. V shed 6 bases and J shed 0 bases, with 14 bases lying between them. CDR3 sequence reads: CASRREASLNTEAFF. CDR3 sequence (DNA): TGTGCCAGCAGGCGGGAGGCCTCCTTGAACACTGAAGCTTTCTTT.

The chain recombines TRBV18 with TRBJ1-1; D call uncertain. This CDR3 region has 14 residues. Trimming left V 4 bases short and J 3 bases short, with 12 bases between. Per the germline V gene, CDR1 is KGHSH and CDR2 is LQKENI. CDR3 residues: CASSLKPGDTEAFF. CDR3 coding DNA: TGTGCCAGCTCACTCAAGCCTGGTGACACTGAAGCTTTCTTT.

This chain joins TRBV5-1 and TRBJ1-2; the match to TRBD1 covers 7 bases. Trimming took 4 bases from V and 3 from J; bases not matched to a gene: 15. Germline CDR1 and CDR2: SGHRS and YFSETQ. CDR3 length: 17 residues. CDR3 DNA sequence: TGCGCCAGCAGCCCGGGGGACAGAGTTGTCCCTTACTATGGCTACACCTTC. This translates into CASSPGDRVVPYYGYTF.

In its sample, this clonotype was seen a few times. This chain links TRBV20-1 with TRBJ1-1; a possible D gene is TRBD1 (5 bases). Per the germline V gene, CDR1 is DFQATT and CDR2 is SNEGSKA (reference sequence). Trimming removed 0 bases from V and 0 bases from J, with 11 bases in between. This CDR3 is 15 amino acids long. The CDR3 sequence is CSARDGAAMNTEAFF. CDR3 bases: TGCAGTGCTAGAGATGGGGCAGCCATGAACACTGAAGCTTTCTTT.

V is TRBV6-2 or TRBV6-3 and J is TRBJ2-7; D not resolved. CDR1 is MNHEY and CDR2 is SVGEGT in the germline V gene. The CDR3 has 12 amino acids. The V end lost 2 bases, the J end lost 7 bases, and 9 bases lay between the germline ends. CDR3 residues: CASSYMISEQYF. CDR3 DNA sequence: TGTGCCAGCAGTTACATGATATCGGAGCAGTACTTC.